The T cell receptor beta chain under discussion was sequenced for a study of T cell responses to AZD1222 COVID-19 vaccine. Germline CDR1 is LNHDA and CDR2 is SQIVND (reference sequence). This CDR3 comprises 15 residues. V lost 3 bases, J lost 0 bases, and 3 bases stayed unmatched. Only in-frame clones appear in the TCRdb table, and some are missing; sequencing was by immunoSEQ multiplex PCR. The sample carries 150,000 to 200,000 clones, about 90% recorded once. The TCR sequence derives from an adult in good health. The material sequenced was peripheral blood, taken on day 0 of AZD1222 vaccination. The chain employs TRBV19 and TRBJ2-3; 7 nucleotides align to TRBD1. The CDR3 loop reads CASSIDRVSTDTQYF. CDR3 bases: TGTGCCAGTAGTATCGACAGGGTAAGCACAGATACGCAGTATTTT. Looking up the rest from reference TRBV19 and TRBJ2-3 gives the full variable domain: DGGITQSPKYLFRKEGQNVTLSCEQNLNHDAMYWYRQDPGQGLRLIYYSQIVNDFQKGDIAEGYSVSREKKESFPLTVTSAQKNPTAFYLCASSIDRVSTDTQYFGPGTRLTVL.